This entry is about one T cell receptor beta chain. Germline V gene data show CDR1 as DFQATT and CDR2 as SNEGSKA (reference sequence). The CDR3 runs to 13 residues. The V and J ends lost 3 bases and 4 bases respectively, with 13 bases between them. These data are taken from a study of regulatory T cells in long-lasting Graves disease. Building of the TCR beta libraries involved iRepertoire HTBI primers and Arm-PCR of CDR3 regions. One entry per CDR3 protein, called by TCRdb with MiXCR from the multiplex PCR reads. The data contain 650,000 to 700,000 distinct CDR3 sequences, about 30% of them seen just once; the ten biggest clones take up about 40%. Stated time point: persistent/refractory GD, antithyroid drugs over 5 years with positive TRAb. Extracted RNA from PBMCs served as the source of the TCR library.

This TCR derives from a female donor with Graves disease. J is TRBJ2-7 and V is TRBV20-1; D gene ambiguous. Here the sequenced sample was peripheral blood mononuclear cells (PBMCs), taken when the disease was refractory, from a patient treated with antithyroid drugs. CDR3 DNA: TGCAGTGCTAGTATGGCAGTGAGATACGAGCAGTACTTC. Translated: CSASMAVRYEQYF.